This record concerns one T cell receptor beta chain sequence. Its specificity is unknown. TCRdb's copy holds only in-frame clones and misses some; the assay was immunoSEQ multiplex PCR. The table lists roughly 67,000 clones, around 89% of them singletons, with about 20% in the top ten. The data derive from a study of T cell responses to AZD1222 COVID-19 vaccine. Study in general: Second-dose schedules of about 4 or about 12 weeks were combined.

Study results and limitations: There were mostly white British donors and more females than males, and clonal diversity was possibly underestimated. A rise in Spike-specific TCR breadth and depth followed two AZD1222 doses.

From germline, CDR1 is LNHDA and CDR2 SQIVND (reference sequence). The junction had 8 bases not matched to a gene; V was cut back by 5 bases and J by 8 bases. The CDR3 is 13 amino acids. The origin of this receptor is an adult in good health. V is TRBV19 and J is TRBJ1-2; TRBD1 matches 7 bases. Sample: peripheral blood, taken on day 0 of AZD1222 vaccination. CDR3 in DNA: TGTGCCAGTAGTCCCAGGGGGGGAGCGGGCTACACCTTC. Translation: CASSPRGGAGYTF.